The 23 T cell receptor beta chains below all came from one sample that was sequenced in a study of blood T cell repertoires in COVID-19. TCRdb keeps only in-frame clones here, not all; method: immunoSEQ multiplex PCR. Of about 170,000 clones listed, more than 70% are singletons. Material for sequencing was peripheral blood. The origin of the receptors is a woman aged 70-85 years who had recovered from COVID-19.

The rearrangement links TRBV11-2 to TRBJ1-1; tentative D call: TRBD1 (5 bases). The CDR3 is 16 amino acids. Germline loops: CDR1 SGHAT, CDR2 FQNNGV. V lost 5 bases to trimming and J lost 1 base, with 17 bases between them. CDR3 sequence reads: CASSRGGNIKNTEAFF. The DNA for the CDR3 is TGTGCCAGCAGCCGCGGGGGGAATATTAAGAACACTGAAGCTTTCTTT. Using reference TRBV11-2 and TRBJ1-1 for the parts outside the CDR3, the full variable domain is EAGVAQSPRYKIIEKRQSVAFWCNPISGHATLYWYQQILGQGPKLLIQFQNNGVVDDSQLPKDRFSAERLKGVDSTLKIQPAKLEDSAVYLCASSRGGNIKNTEAFFGQGTRLTVV.

The chain recombines TRBV27 with TRBJ2-7; 11 bases are shared with TRBD2. CDR1 and CDR2 from the germline V gene are MNHEY and SMNVEV (reference sequence). Unmatched junction bases numbered 5, after V lost 6 bases and J lost 7 bases. This CDR3 contains 13 residues. CDR3 nucleotide sequence: TGTGCCAGCAGGCCTAGCGGGGGGCGGGAGCAGTACTTC. This gives the protein CASRPSGGREQYF.

V usage is TRBV5-4 and J usage is TRBJ2-7; 11 bases align to TRBD1. Per germline, CDR1 SGHNT and CDR2 YYREEE (reference sequence). This CDR3 region has 16 residues. The junction had 5 bases not matched to a gene; V was cut back by 3 bases and J by 0 bases. The CDR3 protein is CASSSRDRGSSYEQYF. In DNA form, the CDR3 reads TGTGCCAGCAGCTCCCGGGACAGGGGGAGCTCCTACGAGCAGTACTTC. The full variable domain, in which reference TRBV5-4 and TRBJ2-7 provide the parts outside the CDR3, is ETGVTQSPTHLIKTRGQQVTLRCSSQSGHNTVSWYQQALGQGPQFIFQYYREEENGRGNFPPRFSGLQFPNYSSELNVNALELDDSALYLCASSSRDRGSSYEQYFGPGTRLTVT.

CDR3 bases: TGTGCCAGTAGGGGGACAGATTACAATGAGCAGTTCTTC. Translation: CASRGTDYNEQFF. The V and J genes are TRBV19 and TRBJ2-1, with 7 bases identical to TRBD1. V gave up 6 bases and J gave up 4 bases; unmatched junction bases: 3. CDR1 is LNHDA and CDR2 is SQIVND in the germline V gene (reference sequence). The CDR3 is 13 amino acids.

V and J are TRBV28 and TRBJ2-2, with D possibly being TRBD2 (5 bases). Per the germline V gene, CDR1 is MDHEN and CDR2 is SYDVKM. The V end was cut by 8 bases, the J end by 8 bases, with 12 bases between. This CDR3 comprises 12 residues. The chain's CDR3 is CASRGLVGELFF. The DNA for the CDR3 is TGTGCCAGCCGCGGACTTGTGGGGGAGCTGTTTTTT.

The CDR3 here is CASGPGTSGRREQFF. CDR3 nucleotides: TGTGCCAGCGGCCCCGGGACTAGCGGGAGGCGGGAGCAGTTCTTC. The chain couples TRBV2 to TRBJ2-1, with TRBD2 matching over 15 bases. Germline V gene data show CDR1 as SNHLY and CDR2 as FYNNEI. The CDR3 totals 15 residues. Unmatched junction bases numbered 9, after V lost 8 bases and J lost 10 bases.

This clone was seen only once. V and J are TRBV24-1 and TRBJ2-1; TRBD2 is a possible D gene (6 bases). The V end lost 0 bases, the J end lost 6 bases, and 20 bases lay between the germline ends. This CDR3 has 18 amino acids. Germline-derived CDR1 and CDR2 are KGHDR and SFDVKD. The DNA for the CDR3 is TGTGCCACCAGTGATTTGGCTAGCGCCGGGCGCGGAACCAATGAGCAGTTCTTC. Translated, it gives CATSDLASAGRGTNEQFF.

The chain couples TRBV11-2 to TRBJ2-7; a possible D gene is TRBD1 (6 bases). The V gene lost 2 bases and the J gene lost 2 bases, with 10 bases spanning the gap. This CDR3 has 14 amino acids. The germline V gene encodes CDR1 SGHAT and CDR2 FQNNGV. CDR3 DNA sequence: TGTGCCAGCAGCTTATCGGGACAAACCTACGAGCAGTACTTC. It yields the protein CASSLSGQTYEQYF. Full variable domain (remainder filled in from reference TRBV11-2 and TRBJ2-7): EAGVAQSPRYKIIEKRQSVAFWCNPISGHATLYWYQQILGQGPKLLIQFQNNGVVDDSQLPKDRFSAERLKGVDSTLKIQPAKLEDSAVYLCASSLSGQTYEQYFGPGTRLTVT.

CDR3 nucleotides: TGTGCCAGCAGACCCCGGGGGACAGACTATGGCTACACCTTC. It encodes CASRPRGTDYGYTF. The chain is built from TRBV6-5 and TRBJ1-2; TRBD1 matches 7 bases. CDR3 length: 14 amino acids. CDR1 MNHEY and CDR2 SVGAGI come from the germline V gene. J was trimmed by 3 bases and V by 6 bases; bases with no gene match: 7.

The gene calls are TRBV18 and TRBJ1-5; the match to TRBD1 covers 7 bases. V was pared by 8 bases and J by 5 bases, with 6 bases of the junction left unmatched. In germline, CDR1 is KGHSH, CDR2 LQKENI. CDR3 size: 13 residues. The CDR3 region has the DNA TGTGCCAGCCAGGGGACAGCAGATCAGCCCCAGCATTTT. It encodes CASQGTADQPQHF.

The chain joins TRBV7-9 to TRBJ2-7; tentative D call: TRBD2 (6 bases). CDR1 is SEHNR and CDR2 is FQNEAQ in the germline V gene (reference sequence). The CDR3 has 17 amino acids. Trimming left V 3 bases short and J 3 bases short, with 21 bases between. CDR3: CASSLWGGWEIYYEQYF. In DNA form, the CDR3 reads TGTGCCAGCAGCTTGTGGGGAGGATGGGAGATCTACTACGAGCAGTACTTC.

This chain joins TRBV4-2 and TRBJ2-7, with TRBD1 matching 12 bases. Germline V gene sequence: CDR1 LGHNA, CDR2 YNFKEQ. V lost 3 bases to trimming and J lost 5 bases; unmatched junction nucleotides: 11. This CDR3 comprises 17 residues. The CDR3 here is CASSQALGTGGWDEQYF. The CDR3 bases are TGTGCCAGCAGCCAGGCCTTAGGGACAGGGGGCTGGGACGAGCAGTACTTC.

V usage is TRBV19 and J usage is TRBJ1-1; D gene uncertain. V lost 1 base and J lost 0, with 9 bases in between. The CDR3 runs to 15 residues. Looked up from germline, CDR1 is LNHDA and CDR2 is SQIVND (reference sequence). CDR3 in DNA: TGTGCCAGTAGTATAGGTCCTGACATGAACACTGAAGCTTTCTTT. Protein product: CASSIGPDMNTEAFF.

The chain is built from TRBV18 and TRBJ2-3, with TRBD2 matching over 7 bases. J was trimmed by 2 bases and V by 3 bases; bases with no gene match: 11. This CDR3 comprises 17 residues. CDR1 KGHSH and CDR2 LQKENI come from the germline V gene. CDR3 in DNA: TGTGCCAGCTCACCCCCCGCGTGGGAGGGATACACAGATACGCAGTATTTT. Translated: CASSPPAWEGYTDTQYF. The full variable domain, with the rest looked up from reference TRBV18 and TRBJ2-3, is NAGVMQNPRHLVRRRGQEARLRCSPMKGHSHVYWYRQLPEEGLKFMVYLQKENIIDESGMPKERFSAEFPKEGPSILRIQQVVRGDSAAYFCASSPPAWEGYTDTQYFGPGTRLTVL.

The V and J genes are TRBV19 and TRBJ2-2; D is ambiguous. Germline CDR1 reads LNHDA; CDR2 reads SQIVND (reference sequence). V gave up 3 bases and J gave up 6 bases, with 20 bases separating them. CDR3 length: 17 amino acids. CDR3: CASSIEIRRPWSGELFF. As DNA, the CDR3 is TGTGCCAGTAGTATCGAGATTAGGCGGCCCTGGTCCGGGGAGCTGTTTTTT.

This rearrangement joins TRBV6-4 to TRBJ1-1, with 7 positions matching TRBD1. This CDR3 spans 14 amino acids. V lost 6 bases to trimming and J lost 4 bases; unmatched junction nucleotides: 8. CDR1 and CDR2 from the germline V gene are MRHNA and SNTAGT. The CDR3 is CASSAVGGTTEAFF. CDR3 nucleotide sequence: TGTGCCAGCAGCGCAGTAGGGGGCACCACTGAAGCTTTCTTT.

The V call is TRBV7-2, the J call TRBJ2-3, with D perhaps TRBD1 (6 bases). CDR3 length equals 16 residues. V lost 5 bases and J lost 0, with 15 bases in between. Per germline, CDR1 SGHTA and CDR2 FQGNSA. The CDR3 region is CASSPRKTGSTDTQYF. The CDR3, as DNA: TGTGCCAGCAGCCCCCGGAAGACAGGAAGCACAGATACGCAGTATTTT.

The rearrangement joins TRBV3-1 (or the pseudogene TRBV3-2) to TRBJ2-7, with 9 bases lining up with TRBD2. Trimming removed 1 base from V and 2 bases from J; junction bases left unmatched: 3. The CDR3 extends over 15 amino acids. Germline V gives CDR1 LGHDT, CDR2 YNNKEL (reference sequence). The CDR3 DNA sequence: TGTGCCAGCAGCCAAGGGCTAGCGGGACCCTACGAGCAGTACTTC. Translating it yields CASSQGLAGPYEQYF.

V is TRBV7-3 and J is TRBJ2-2; D remains ambiguous. Germline loops: CDR1 SGHTA, CDR2 FQGTGA. The germline V and J ends were trimmed by 5 bases and 0 bases, with 10 bases remaining between them. This CDR3 region has 15 residues. The CDR3 sequence: CASSPYSANTGELFF. CDR3 DNA sequence: TGTGCCAGCAGCCCCTACTCCGCGAACACCGGGGAGCTGTTTTTT.

The chain is built from TRBV19 and TRBJ1-1; no clear D gene. This CDR3 region has 15 residues. Trimming shortened V by 7 bases and J by 5 bases, and 20 bases separated the two germline ends. Looked up from germline, CDR1 is LNHDA and CDR2 is SQIVND (reference sequence). The CDR3 here is CASNSEGRGRTEAFF. CDR3 in DNA: TGTGCCAGTAATTCCGAAGGGCGGGGTAGGACTGAAGCTTTCTTT.

The chain links TRBV18 to TRBJ2-1; TRBD2 agrees at 7 bases. The CDR3 consists of 20 residues. V lost 0 bases and J lost 0; bases outside the gene matches: 14. Germline-derived CDR1 and CDR2 are KGHSH and LQKENI. Written as DNA, the CDR3 is TGTGCCAGCTCACCACCGGGCGGGGGAGCCCAAACGAGCTCCTACAATGAGCAGTTCTTC. Residues: CASSPPGGGAQTSSYNEQFF.

This clone was counted once. This sequence joins TRBV11-2 and TRBJ1-4; D remains ambiguous. The CDR3 covers 13 residues. Germline V lookup: CDR1 SGHAT, CDR2 FQNNGV. V gave up 5 bases and J gave up 7 bases, with 11 bases separating them. CDR3 loop: CASSNSPGEKLFF. The CDR3 region has the DNA TGTGCCAGCAGCAACTCCCCGGGTGAAAAACTGTTTTTT. The variable domain in full, with the rest retrieved from reference TRBV11-2 and TRBJ1-4, is EAGVAQSPRYKIIEKRQSVAFWCNPISGHATLYWYQQILGQGPKLLIQFQNNGVVDDSQLPKDRFSAERLKGVDSTLKIQPAKLEDSAVYLCASSNSPGEKLFFGSGTQLSVL.

V and J are TRBV24-1 and TRBJ2-1; TRBD2 might be the D (6 bases). CDR3 size: 16 residues. CDR1 KGHDR and CDR2 SFDVKD come from the germline V gene. V shed 5 bases and J shed 0 bases, with 13 bases lying between them. The CDR3 DNA sequence: TGTGCCACCAGTGGGTCGGCGGGGCACTCCTACAATGAGCAGTTCTTC. Protein: CATSGSAGHSYNEQFF.